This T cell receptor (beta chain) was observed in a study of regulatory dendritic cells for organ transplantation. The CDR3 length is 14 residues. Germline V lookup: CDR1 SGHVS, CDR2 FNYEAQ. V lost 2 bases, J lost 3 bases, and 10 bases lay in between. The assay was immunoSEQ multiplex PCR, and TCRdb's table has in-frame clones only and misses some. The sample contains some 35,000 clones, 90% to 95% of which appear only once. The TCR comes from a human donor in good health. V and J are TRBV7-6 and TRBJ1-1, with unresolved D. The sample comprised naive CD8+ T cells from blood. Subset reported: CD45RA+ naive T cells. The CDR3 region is CASSLPERDTEAFF. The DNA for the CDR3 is TGTGCCAGCAGCTTACCGGAGAGGGACACTGAAGCTTTCTTT.